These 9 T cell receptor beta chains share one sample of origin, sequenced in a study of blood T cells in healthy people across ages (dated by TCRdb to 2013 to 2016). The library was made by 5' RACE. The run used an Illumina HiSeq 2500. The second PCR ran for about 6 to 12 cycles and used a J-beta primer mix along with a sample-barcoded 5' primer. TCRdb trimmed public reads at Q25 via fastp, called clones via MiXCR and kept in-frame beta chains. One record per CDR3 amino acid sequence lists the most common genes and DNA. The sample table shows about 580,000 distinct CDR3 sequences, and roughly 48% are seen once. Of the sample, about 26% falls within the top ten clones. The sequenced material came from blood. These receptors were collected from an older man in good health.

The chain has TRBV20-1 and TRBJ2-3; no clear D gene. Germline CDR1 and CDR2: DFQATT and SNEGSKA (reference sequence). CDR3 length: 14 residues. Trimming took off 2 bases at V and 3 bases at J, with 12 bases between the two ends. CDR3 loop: CSARSRSLTDTQYF. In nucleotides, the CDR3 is TGCAGTGCTAGATCTAGGAGCCTTACAGATACGCAGTATTTT.

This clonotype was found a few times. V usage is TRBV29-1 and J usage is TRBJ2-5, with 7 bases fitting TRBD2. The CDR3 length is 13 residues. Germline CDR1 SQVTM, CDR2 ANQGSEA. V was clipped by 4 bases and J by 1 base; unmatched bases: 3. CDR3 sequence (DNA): TGCAGCGTTGTGGGGAGGGCCCAAGAGACCCAGTACTTC. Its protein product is CSVVGRAQETQYF.

CDR3 protein: CSASGGPGNEQFF. The CDR3 nucleotides are TGCAGTGCTAGCGGGGGCCCTGGGAATGAGCAGTTCTTC. This chain uses TRBV20-1 with TRBJ2-1, with D possibly called TRBD1 or TRBD2 (6 bases each). CDR3 size: 13 residues. Germline V gives CDR1 DFQATT, CDR2 SNEGSKA (reference sequence). Between the trimmed V and J ends, which lost 3 bases and 7 bases, there was a span of 13 bases.

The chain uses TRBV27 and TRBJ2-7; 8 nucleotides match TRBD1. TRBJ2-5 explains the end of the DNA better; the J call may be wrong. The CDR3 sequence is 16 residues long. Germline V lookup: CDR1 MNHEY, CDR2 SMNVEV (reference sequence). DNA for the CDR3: TGTGCCAGCAGCGTAGGCCTCGGACAGGGTTTTGGGACCCAGTACTTC. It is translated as CASSVGLGQGFGTQYF.

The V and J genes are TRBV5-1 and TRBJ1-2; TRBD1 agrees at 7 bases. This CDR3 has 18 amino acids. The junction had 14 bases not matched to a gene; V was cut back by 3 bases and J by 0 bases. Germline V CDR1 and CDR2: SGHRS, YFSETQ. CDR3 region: CASSSAGTAKTANYGYTF. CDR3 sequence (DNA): TGCGCCAGCAGCTCCGCCGGGACAGCCAAAACGGCTAACTATGGCTACACCTTC.

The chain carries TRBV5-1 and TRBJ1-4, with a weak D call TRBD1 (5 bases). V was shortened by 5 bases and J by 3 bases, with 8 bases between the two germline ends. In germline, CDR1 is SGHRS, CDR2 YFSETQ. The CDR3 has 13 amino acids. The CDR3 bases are TGCGCCAGCAGGGGGGAAGCTAATGAAAAACTGTTTTTT. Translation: CASRGEANEKLFF.

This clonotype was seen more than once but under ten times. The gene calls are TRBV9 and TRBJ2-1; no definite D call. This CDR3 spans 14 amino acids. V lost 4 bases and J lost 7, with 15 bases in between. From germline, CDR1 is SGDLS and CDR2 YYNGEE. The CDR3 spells CASSFSNAENEQFF. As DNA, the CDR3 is TGTGCCAGCAGCTTTAGCAACGCGGAAAATGAGCAGTTCTTC.

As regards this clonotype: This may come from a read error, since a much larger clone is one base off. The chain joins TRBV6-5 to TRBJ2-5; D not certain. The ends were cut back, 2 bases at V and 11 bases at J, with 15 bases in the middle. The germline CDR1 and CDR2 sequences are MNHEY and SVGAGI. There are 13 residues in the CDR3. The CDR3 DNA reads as TGTGCCAGCAGTTACCTGCCGGGCTACGGGCAGTACTTC. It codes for CASSYLPGYGQYF.

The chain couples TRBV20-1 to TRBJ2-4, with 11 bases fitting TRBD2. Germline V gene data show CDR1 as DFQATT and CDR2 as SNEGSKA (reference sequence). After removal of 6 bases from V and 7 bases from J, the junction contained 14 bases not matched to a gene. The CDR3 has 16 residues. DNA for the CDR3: TGCAGTGCGCCACCGGCCGAACTAGCGGGAGCGAACATTCAGTACTTC. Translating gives CSAPPAELAGANIQYF.